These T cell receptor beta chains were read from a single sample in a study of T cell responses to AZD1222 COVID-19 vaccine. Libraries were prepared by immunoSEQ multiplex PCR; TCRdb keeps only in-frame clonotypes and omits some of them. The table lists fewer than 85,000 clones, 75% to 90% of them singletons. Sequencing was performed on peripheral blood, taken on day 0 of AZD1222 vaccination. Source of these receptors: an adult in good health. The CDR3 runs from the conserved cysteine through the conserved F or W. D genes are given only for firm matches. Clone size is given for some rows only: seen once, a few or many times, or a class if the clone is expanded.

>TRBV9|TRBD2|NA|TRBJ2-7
CASSLRPSGRVYEQYF
TGTGCCAGCAGCTTACGTCCAAGCGGGAGGGTTTACGAGCAGTACTTC
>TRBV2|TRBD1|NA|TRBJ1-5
CASSAGGGQPKYQPQHF
TGTGCCAGCAGTGCGGGGGGGGGACAGCCAAAGTATCAGCCCCAGCATTTT
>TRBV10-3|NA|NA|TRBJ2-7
CAIETELSYEQYF
TGTGCCATCGAGACCGAGCTCTCCTACGAGCAGTACTTC
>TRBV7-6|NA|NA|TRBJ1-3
CASSFEPSDTIYF
TGTGCCAGCAGCTTCGAGCCCTCAGACACCATATATTTT
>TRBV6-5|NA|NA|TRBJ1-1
CATGSNTEAFF
TGTGCCACAGGGTCGAACACTGAAGCTTTCTTT
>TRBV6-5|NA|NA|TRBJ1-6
CASSYGQRNSPLHF
TGTGCCAGCAGTTACGGACAGCGGAATTCACCCCTCCACTTT
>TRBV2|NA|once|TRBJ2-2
CASSSYSGELFF
TGTGCCAGCAGTAGCTATTCCGGGGAGCTGTTTTTT
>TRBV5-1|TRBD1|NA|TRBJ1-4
CASSESGTGDEKLFF
TGCGCCAGCAGCGAATCCGGGACAGGCGATGAAAAACTGTTTTTT
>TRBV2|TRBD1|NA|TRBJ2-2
CASSDRGTGELFF
TGTGCCAGCAGCGACAGGGGGACCGGGGAGCTGTTTTTT
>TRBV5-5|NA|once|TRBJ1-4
CASSSTVVRDEKLFF
TGTGCCAGCAGCTCGACGGTTGTGCGGGATGAAAAACTGTTTTTT
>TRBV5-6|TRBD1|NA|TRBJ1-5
CASSLATGNQPQHF
TGTGCCAGCAGCTTGGCGACAGGGAATCAGCCCCAGCATTTT
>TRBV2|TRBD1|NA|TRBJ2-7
CASRDRPYEQYF
TGTGCCAGTCGGGACAGGCCCTACGAGCAGTACTTC
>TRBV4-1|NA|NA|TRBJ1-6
CASSQDRANYNSPLHF
TGCGCCAGCAGCCAAGATCGGGCTAATTATAATTCACCCCTCCACTTT
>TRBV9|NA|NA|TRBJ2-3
CASSVEPVTDTQYF
TGTGCCAGCAGCGTAGAGCCGGTAACAGATACGCAGTATTTT
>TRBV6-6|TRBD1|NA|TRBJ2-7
CASSYSAGGYEQYF
TGTGCCAGCAGTTACAGCGCAGGGGGCTACGAGCAGTACTTC
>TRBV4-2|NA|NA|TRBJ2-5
CASSQEWGGETQYF
TGTGCCAGCAGCCAAGAGTGGGGAGGAGAGACCCAGTACTTC
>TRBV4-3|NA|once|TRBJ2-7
CASSQDLGDREVWGEQYF
TGCGCCAGCAGCCAAGATTTGGGAGACAGGGAGGTTTGGGGGGAGCAGTACTTC
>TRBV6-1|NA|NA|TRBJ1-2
CASSEPNRANYTF
TGTGCCAGCAGTGAACCCAACAGGGCCAACTACACCTTC
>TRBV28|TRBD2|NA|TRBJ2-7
CASSRRTSGTISYEQYF
TGTGCCAGCAGCCGGAGGACTAGCGGGACAATCTCCTACGAGCAGTACTTC
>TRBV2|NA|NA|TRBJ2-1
CASSAYLTPRTPNGQFF
TGTGCCAGCAGTGCATACCTTACTCCTAGGACTCCAAACGGGCAGTTCTTC
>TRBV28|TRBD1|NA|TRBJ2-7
CASSLQTGSHEQYF
TGTGCCAGCAGTCTCCAGACAGGGAGCCACGAGCAGTACTTC
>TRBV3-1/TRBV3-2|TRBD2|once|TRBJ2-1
CASSQGSAGAVGEQFF
TGTGCCAGCAGCCAAGGGTCTGCGGGAGCAGTTGGTGAGCAGTTCTTC
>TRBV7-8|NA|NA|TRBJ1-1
CASSLAEGARRTEAFF
TGTGCCAGCAGCTTAGCGGAGGGCGCGAGACGGACTGAAGCTTTCTTT
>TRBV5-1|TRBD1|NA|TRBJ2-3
CASSLGQGPSTDTQYF
TGCGCCAGCAGCTTGGGACAGGGCCCTAGCACAGATACGCAGTATTTT
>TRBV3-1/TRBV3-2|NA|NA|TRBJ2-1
CASSLGRFSSNEQFF
TGTGCCAGCAGCCTAGGACGCTTCTCTAGCAATGAGCAGTTCTTC
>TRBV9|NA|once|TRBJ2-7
CASSASSGSYEQYF
TGTGCCAGCAGCGCGTCTAGTGGCTCCTACGAGCAGTACTTC
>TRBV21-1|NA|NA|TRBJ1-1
CASSKSRLRGDMNTEAFF
TGTGCCAGCAGCAAAAGTAGATTGAGGGGGGACATGAACACTGAAGCTTTCTTT
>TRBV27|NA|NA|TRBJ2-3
CASSLRPRDTQYF
TGTGCCAGCAGTTTGAGGCCTAGGGATACGCAGTATTTT